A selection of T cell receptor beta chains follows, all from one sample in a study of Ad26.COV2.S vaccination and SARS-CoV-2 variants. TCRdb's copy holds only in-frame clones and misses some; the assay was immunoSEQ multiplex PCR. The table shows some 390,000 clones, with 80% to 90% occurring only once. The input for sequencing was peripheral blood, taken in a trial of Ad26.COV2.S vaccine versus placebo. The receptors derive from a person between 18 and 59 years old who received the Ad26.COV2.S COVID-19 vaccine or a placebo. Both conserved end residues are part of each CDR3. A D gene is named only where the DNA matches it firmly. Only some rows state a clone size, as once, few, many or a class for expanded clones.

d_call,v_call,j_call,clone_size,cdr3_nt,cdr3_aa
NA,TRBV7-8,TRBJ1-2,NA,TGTGCCAGCAGCTTAGGTCAGGGGTATGGCTACACCTTC,CASSLGQGYGYTF
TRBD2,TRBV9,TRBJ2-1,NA,TGTGCCAGCAGCGTAGAAAGCGGGGTGTTTAGTGAGCAGTTCTTC,CASSVESGVFSEQFF
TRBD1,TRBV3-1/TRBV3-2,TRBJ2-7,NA,TGTGCCAGCAGCCAAGATTACAGGGGGCTGCAGTACTTC,CASSQDYRGLQYF
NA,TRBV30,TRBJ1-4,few,TGTGCCGGTTGGTACAGAGGGGAAAAACTGTTTTTT,CAGWYRGEKLFF
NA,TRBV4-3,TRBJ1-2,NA,TGCGCCAGCAGCCTCCAAGCAGGGAACGGCTACACCTTC,CASSLQAGNGYTF
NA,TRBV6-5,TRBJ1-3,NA,TGTGCCAGCTTCGGACGGTTCAACTCTGGAAACACCATATATTTT,CASFGRFNSGNTIYF
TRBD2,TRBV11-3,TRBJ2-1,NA,TGTGCCAGCAGCCCCGGGACTAGCGGGGGTGATGAGCAGTTCTTC,CASSPGTSGGDEQFF
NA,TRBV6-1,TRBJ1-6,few,TGTGCCAGCCGGGAGGCATCCTATAATTCACCCCTCCACTTT,CASREASYNSPLHF
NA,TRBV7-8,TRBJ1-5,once,TGTGCCAGCAGCCTCCACCGGGACCTCAATCAGCCCCAGCATTTT,CASSLHRDLNQPQHF
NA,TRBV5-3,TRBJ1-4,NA,TGTGCCAGAAGCATCCCGGCAGGGTTAGTCGAAAAACTGTTTTTT,CARSIPAGLVEKLFF
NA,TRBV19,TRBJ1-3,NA,TGTGCCAGTAGTCGAGGGAACACCATATATTTT,CASSRGNTIYF
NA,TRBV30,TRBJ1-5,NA,TGTGCCTGGAGTGTGGGAGGTTCTGCCCAGCCCCAGCATTTT,CAWSVGGSAQPQHF
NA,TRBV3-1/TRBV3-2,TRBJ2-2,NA,TGTGCCAGCAGCCAAGATCAGGAGGGTCCGGCCGGGGAGCTGTTTTTT,CASSQDQEGPAGELFF
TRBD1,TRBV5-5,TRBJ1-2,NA,TGTGCCAGCAGCTTGGTTACAGGGGGCTCTGGCTACACCTTC,CASSLVTGGSGYTF
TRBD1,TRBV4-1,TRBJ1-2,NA,TGCGCCAGCAGCCAAGGGGGGACAGGGGGCGCTTTCCATGGCTACACCTTC,CASSQGGTGGAFHGYTF
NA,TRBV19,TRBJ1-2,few,TGTGCCAGTAGTATCGACAGCTATGGCTACACCTTC,CASSIDSYGYTF
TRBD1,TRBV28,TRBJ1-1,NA,TGTGCCAGCAGTCGTGGACAGGGTAATAGGGCTTTCTTT,CASSRGQGNRAFF
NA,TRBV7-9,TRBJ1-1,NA,TGTGCCAGCAGCTTAGGACTCAAAGAAGCTTTCTTT,CASSLGLKEAFF
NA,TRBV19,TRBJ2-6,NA,TGTGCCAGTAGTTCTGCCGGGACGGGCGACTCTGGGGCCAACGTCCTGACTTTC,CASSSAGTGDSGANVLTF
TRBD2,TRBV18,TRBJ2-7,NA,TGTGCCAGCTCACCACGGACTAGCGGGGGGCTCTACGAGCAGTACTTC,CASSPRTSGGLYEQYF
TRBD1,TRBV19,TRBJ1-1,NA,TGTGCCAGTAGTCGGACAGGGAGGGGTGAGCATACTGAAGCTTTCTTT,CASSRTGRGEHTEAFF
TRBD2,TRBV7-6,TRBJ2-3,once,TGTGCCAGCAGCCCCCGACTAGCCGGTCGGTCAGATACGCAGTATTTT,CASSPRLAGRSDTQYF
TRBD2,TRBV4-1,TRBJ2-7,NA,TGCGCCAGCAGCCAACTCGCTAGCGGGGGACGCGAGCAGTACTTC,CASSQLASGGREQYF
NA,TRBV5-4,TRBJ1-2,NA,TGTGCCAGCAGCCCTGTGGGGAGCGTTTCATCTGGCTACACCTTC,CASSPVGSVSSGYTF
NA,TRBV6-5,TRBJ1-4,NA,TGTGCCAGCAGTTACATCGGGAGCCGAGAAAAACTGTTTTTT,CASSYIGSREKLFF
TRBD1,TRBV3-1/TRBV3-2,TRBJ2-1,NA,TGTGCCAGCAGCCTGGGGTCCGGGACAGAGAGTGACAATGAGCAGTTCTTC,CASSLGSGTESDNEQFF
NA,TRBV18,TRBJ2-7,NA,TGTGCCAGCTCACCGCCGCCCGACCGATCCTACGAGCAGTACTTC,CASSPPPDRSYEQYF
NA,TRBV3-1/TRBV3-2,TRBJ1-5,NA,TGTGCCAGCAGCCAAGGTAGGGCAGGGCGGCAGCCCCAGCATTTT,CASSQGRAGRQPQHF
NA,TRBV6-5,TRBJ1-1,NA,TGTGCCAGCAGTCTCATTTACACTGAAGCTTTCTTT,CASSLIYTEAFF
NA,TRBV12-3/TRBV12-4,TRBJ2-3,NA,TGTGCCAGCACCCGGACTGGGACAGATACGCAGTATTTT,CASTRTGTDTQYF
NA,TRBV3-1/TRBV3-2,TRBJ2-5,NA,TGTGCCAGCAGCCAAGGGGGGGTACTATCTGGAGAGACCCAGTACTTC,CASSQGGVLSGETQYF
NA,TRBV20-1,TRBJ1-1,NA,TGCAGTGGTATAACAGGGAGGGTAGCTTTCTTT,CSGITGRVAFF
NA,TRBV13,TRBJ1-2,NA,TGTGCCAGCAGCTTAGGTCATAACTATGGCTACACCTTC,CASSLGHNYGYTF
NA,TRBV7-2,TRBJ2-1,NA,TGTGCCAGCTCCTTCCTTGGGACGTTAGAAAATGAGCAGTTCTTC,CASSFLGTLENEQFF
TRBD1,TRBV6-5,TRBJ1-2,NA,TGTGCCAGCACCACCTTTGACAGGGGGCTTTACACCTTC,CASTTFDRGLYTF
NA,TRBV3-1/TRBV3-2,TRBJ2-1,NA,TGTGCCAGCAGCCAGGGGCCCCATGAGCAGTTCTTC,CASSQGPHEQFF
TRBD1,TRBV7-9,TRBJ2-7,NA,TGTGCCAGCAGCTCAAGACAGGGGAGCACGTACGAGCAGTACTTC,CASSSRQGSTYEQYF
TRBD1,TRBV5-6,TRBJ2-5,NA,TGTGCCAGCAGCGACGACAGGGGAACAGAGACCCAGTACTTC,CASSDDRGTETQYF
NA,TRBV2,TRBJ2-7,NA,TGTGCCATAGAAGGGACAAACTCCTACGAGCAGTACTTC,CAIEGTNSYEQYF
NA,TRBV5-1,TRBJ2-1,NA,TGCGCCAGCAGCTTGGAAAGACTAGGACCCGATGAGCAGTTCTTC,CASSLERLGPDEQFF
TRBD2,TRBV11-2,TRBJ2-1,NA,TGTGCCAGCCGTCTTAGTCTAGCGGGGGACTACAATGAGCAGTTCTTC,CASRLSLAGDYNEQFF
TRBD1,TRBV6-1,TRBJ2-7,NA,TGTGCCAGCAGTAGAGACAGGGGGCGCATCTACGAGCAGTACTTC,CASSRDRGRIYEQYF
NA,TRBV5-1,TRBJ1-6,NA,TGCGCCAGCAGCTTGGATGGGGGTAAGGGTTCACCCCTCCACTTT,CASSLDGGKGSPLHF
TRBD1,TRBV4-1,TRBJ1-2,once,TGCGCCAGCAGCCTGGTGGGACAGGGGTTTAAACATGGCTACACCTTC,CASSLVGQGFKHGYTF
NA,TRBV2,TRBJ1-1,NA,TGTGCCAGCATACTGTCGGGGGCCGCCACTGAAGCTTTCTTT,CASILSGAATEAFF
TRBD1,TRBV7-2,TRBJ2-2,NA,TGTGCCAGCAGCCCTCCGGGACAGCTAAACACCGGGGAGCTGTTTTTT,CASSPPGQLNTGELFF
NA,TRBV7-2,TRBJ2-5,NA,TGTGCCAGCAGCTTAGGGGAAGAGACCCAGTACTTC,CASSLGEETQYF
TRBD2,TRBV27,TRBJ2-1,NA,TGTGCCAGCAAATCGGGACTAGCTTACAATGAGCAGTTCTTC,CASKSGLAYNEQFF
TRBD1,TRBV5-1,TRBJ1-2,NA,TGCGCCAGCAGCTCGGGACAGGGACATGGCTACACCTTC,CASSSGQGHGYTF